One and the same sample provided the 25 T cell receptor beta chains below, sequenced in a study of cytomegalovirus exposure and HLA in healthy donors. PCR employed 60 Vbeta and 13 Jbeta primers. Libraries were prepared by immunoSEQ multiplex PCR; TCRdb keeps only in-frame clonotypes and omits some of them. The sample has about 87,000 clones; 74% are singletons. The sample comprised PBMCs. These receptors all come from a man aged 30 to 45 in good health and CMV-seropositive.

The rearrangement joins TRBV2 to TRBJ2-7; no reliable D call. This CDR3 is 16 amino acids long. V lost 7 bases and J lost 5, with 24 bases in between. Germline V gene data show CDR1 as SNHLY and CDR2 as FYNNEI. The CDR3 DNA reads TGTGCCAGCACCCCGAGCAGCGTAAAAAGGATAGACGAGCAGTACTTC. Encoded protein: CASTPSSVKRIDEQYF.

J is TRBJ2-1 and V is TRBV5-1; 16 bases line up with TRBD2. CDR1 SGHRS and CDR2 YFSETQ come from the germline V gene. With 4 bases clipped from V and 7 bases from J, the junction kept 5 bases outside the gene matches. CDR3 length: 16 amino acids. The CDR3 region is CASSGTSGGVTNEQFF. CDR3 nucleotide sequence: TGCGCCAGCAGCGGGACTAGCGGGGGGGTGACAAATGAGCAGTTCTTC.

With respect to this clone: Other DNA sequences within the sample encode an identical CDR3. The rearrangement links TRBV4-2 to TRBJ2-7; perhaps TRBD2 as D (6 bases). Trimming removed 9 bases from V and 1 base from J, with 13 bases in between. The germline gives CDR1 LGHNA, CDR2 YNFKEQ. This CDR3 has 13 amino acids. DNA of the CDR3: TGTGCCAGTTCTCCGGGGGTTTCCTACGAGCAGTACTTC. It yields the protein CASSPGVSYEQYF.

The chain employs TRBV5-1 and TRBJ1-1; D not certain. The length of the CDR3 is 13 residues. V was cut by 4 bases and J by 4 bases, with 11 bases left in between. CDR1 is SGHRS and CDR2 is YFSETQ in the germline V gene. CDR3 amino acids: CASSEGPSTEAFF. The DNA for the CDR3 is TGCGCCAGCAGCGAGGGCCCGAGCACTGAAGCTTTCTTT.

V usage is TRBV6-1 and J usage is TRBJ2-7; 8 bases are shared with TRBD1. Trimming took 2 bases from V and 1 from J; bases not matched to a gene: 10. This CDR3 spans 17 amino acids. From germline, CDR1 is MNHNS and CDR2 SASEGT. Here the CDR3 DNA reads TGTGCCAGCAGTGAACGGACAGGGCCTTTATTGTCCTACGAGCAGTACTTC. Protein product: CASSERTGPLLSYEQYF.

This clone showed up just a few times. The J gene is TRBJ1-5, the V gene TRBV5-4; possible D gene TRBD1, 6 bases. The length of the CDR3 is 15 residues. Germline CDR1 and CDR2: SGHNT and YYREEE (reference sequence). The V gene lost 2 bases and the J gene lost 3 bases, with 12 bases spanning the gap. CDR3 region: CASSLDQGSNQPQHF. DNA of the CDR3: TGTGCCAGCAGCTTAGATCAGGGGTCCAATCAGCCCCAGCATTTT.

The sample holds a few counts of this clone. The rearrangement links TRBV6-5 to TRBJ1-4, with 7 nucleotides matching TRBD1. Germline CDR1 is MNHEY and CDR2 is SVGAGI. The CDR3 extends over 13 amino acids. After removal of 4 bases from V and 7 bases from J, the junction contained 3 bases not matched to a gene. The CDR3 loop is CASSFQGGEKLFF. DNA for the CDR3: TGTGCCAGCAGTTTCCAGGGGGGTGAAAAACTGTTTTTT.

This chain uses TRBV7-2 with TRBJ2-7; D may be TRBD1 (5 bases). Trimming left V 4 bases short and J 5 bases short, with 15 bases between. The germline V gene has CDR1 SGHTA and CDR2 FQGNSA. This CDR3 contains 14 residues. CDR3 in DNA: TGTGCCAGCAGCTCTGGGCCAATAGGGGACGAGCAGTACTTC. Translation gives CASSSGPIGDEQYF.

The chain couples TRBV6-5 to TRBJ2-1; D possibly corresponds to TRBD2 (5 bases). The CDR3 has 16 residues. From germline, CDR1 is MNHEY and CDR2 SVGAGI. V was cut by 2 bases and J by 5 bases, with 16 bases left in between. The CDR3 DNA is TGTGCCAGCAGTTACGCCCCCCGCGGGCCTCACAATGAGCAGTTCTTC. Amino acid sequence: CASSYAPRGPHNEQFF.

The J gene is TRBJ2-7, the V gene TRBV7-9; 11 nucleotides line up with TRBD2. The germline V gene encodes CDR1 SEHNR and CDR2 FQNEAQ (reference sequence). Germline trimming cut 8 bases from V and 5 bases from J; bases unmatched to any gene: 14. This CDR3 is 16 amino acids long. CDR3 sequence: CASGSLGLAGGDEQYF. In nucleotides, the CDR3 is TGTGCCAGCGGTAGCTTAGGTCTAGCGGGAGGCGACGAGCAGTACTTC. The variable domain in full, with the rest retrieved from reference TRBV7-9 and TRBJ2-7, is DTGVSQNPRHKITKRGQNVTFRCDPISEHNRLYWYRQTLGQGPEFLTYFQNEAQLEKSRLLSDRFSAERPKGSFSTLEIQRTEQGDSAMYLCASGSLGLAGGDEQYFGPGTRLTVT.

The gene calls are TRBV16 and TRBJ1-5; D not certain. The CDR3 is 12 residues long. CDR1 KGHSY and CDR2 FQNENV come from the germline V gene. V lost 1 base to trimming and J lost 9 bases, with 7 bases between them. This chain's CDR3 is CASSQLERPQHF. The CDR3 DNA is TGTGCCAGCAGCCAATTAGAAAGGCCCCAGCATTTT.

The sample holds one count of this clone. V and J are TRBV15 and TRBJ2-7, with 9 positions matching TRBD2. The germline V gene has CDR1 LNHNV and CDR2 YYDKDF (reference sequence). This CDR3 has 16 residues. The V segment lost 1 base and the J segment 1 base; nucleotides outside the gene matches: 5. The CDR3 coding sequence is TGTGCCACCAGCAGAGGTAGCGGGGGCTTTTCCTACGAGCAGTACTTC. Its protein product is CATSRGSGGFSYEQYF.

The table lists this clone with a few counts. This chain connects TRBV9 to TRBJ2-7, with D possibly TRBD2 on 6 matching bases. The CDR3 is made up of 13 amino acids. V gave up 2 bases and J gave up 7 bases, with 13 bases separating them. The germline gives CDR1 SGDLS, CDR2 YYNGEE. The CDR3 protein is CASSVTRAGEQYF. CDR3 DNA: TGTGCCAGCAGCGTGACAAGGGCGGGGGAGCAGTACTTC.

This chain uses TRBV29-1 with TRBJ2-1; 12 positions agree with TRBD2. The CDR3 is 14 residues long. The ends lost 3 bases at V and 8 bases at J; junction bases unmatched: 5. CDR1 is SQVTM and CDR2 is ANQGSEA in the germline V gene. The CDR3 DNA follows: TGCAGCGTTGATAGACTAGCGGGGGCGGATGAGCAGTTCTTC. Amino acid sequence: CSVDRLAGADEQFF.

The V and J genes are TRBV11-2 and TRBJ2-7; D may be TRBD1 (6 bases). Germline-derived CDR1 and CDR2 are SGHAT and FQNNGV. The length of the CDR3 is 15 residues. V shed 5 bases and J shed 0 bases, with 14 bases lying between them. CDR3 amino acids: CASSALKGVSYEQYF. The CDR3 DNA sequence: TGTGCCAGCAGCGCGTTAAAGGGGGTCTCCTACGAGCAGTACTTC.

This chain uses TRBV4-1 with TRBJ2-2; 8 bases agree with TRBD1. The CDR3 loop spans 16 amino acids. V shed 0 bases and J 6 bases; nucleotides not matched to a gene: 6. Germline CDR1 and CDR2: MGHRA and YSYEKL. DNA of the CDR3: TGCGCCAGCAGCCAAGAGGGGACAGGCTGGGCCGGGGAGCTGTTTTTT. Residues: CASSQEGTGWAGELFF.

This clone came up a few times. This chain connects TRBV27 to TRBJ2-2, with a weak D call TRBD2 (6 bases). The germline CDR1 and CDR2 sequences are MNHEY and SMNVEV (reference sequence). The CDR3 consists of 14 residues. Trimming took 5 bases from V and 5 from J, leaving 12 bases between them. The CDR3 spells CASSAWEETGELFF. CDR3 bases: TGTGCCAGCAGTGCCTGGGAGGAGACCGGGGAGCTGTTTTTT.

The chain links TRBV6-6 to TRBJ2-7; possible D gene TRBD2, 5 bases. The CDR3 is 15 residues long. Between the trimmed V and J ends, which lost 4 bases and 7 bases, there was a span of 20 bases. Germline V lookup: CDR1 MNHNY, CDR2 SVGAGI (reference sequence). In DNA, the CDR3 is TGTGCCAGCAGTTTTTCCCTTCGGGATCCTGATGAGCAGTACTTC. Translating it yields CASSFSLRDPDEQYF.

This clone has only a few counts. The chain joins TRBV5-4 to TRBJ2-3, with 10 bases matching TRBD2. CDR1 is SGHNT and CDR2 is YYREEE in the germline V gene (reference sequence). CDR3 length equals 16 residues. Trimming removed 3 bases from V and 4 bases from J; junction bases left unmatched: 8. CDR3 coding DNA: TGTGCCAGCAGCTCCCTAGCGGGAGCCTCCCCAGATACGCAGTATTTT. It is translated as CASSSLAGASPDTQYF. Supplemented by reference TRBV5-4 and TRBJ2-3, the full variable domain reads ETGVTQSPTHLIKTRGQQVTLRCSSQSGHNTVSWYQQALGQGPQFIFQYYREEENGRGNFPPRFSGLQFPNYSSELNVNALELDDSALYLCASSSLAGASPDTQYFGPGTRLTVL.

The rearrangement joins TRBV7-9 to TRBJ2-5, with 11 bases fitting TRBD2. V gave up 2 bases and J gave up 2 bases; unmatched junction bases: 1. Germline V gene data show CDR1 as SEHNR and CDR2 as FQNEAQ (reference sequence). This CDR3 region has 15 residues. Here the CDR3 DNA reads TGTGCCAGCAGCTTACGACTAGCGGGACAAGAGACCCAGTACTTC. It encodes CASSLRLAGQETQYF.

The chain uses TRBV27 and TRBJ1-3, with no clear D. V lost 3 bases, J lost 0 bases, and 6 bases lay in between. The CDR3 loop spans 14 amino acids. The germline CDR1 and CDR2 sequences are MNHEY and SMNVEV (reference sequence). CDR3 nucleotide sequence: TGTGCCAGCAGTTTTGCAGGCTCTGGAAACACCATATATTTT. This gives the protein CASSFAGSGNTIYF.

The rearrangement uses TRBV5-1 and TRBJ2-2; 8 bases map to TRBD2. The CDR3 totals 15 residues. Trimming took 5 bases from V and 1 from J; bases not matched to a gene: 4. Germline values: CDR1 SGHRS, CDR2 YFSETQ. CDR3 protein: CASSRGGQNTGELFF. DNA of the CDR3: TGCGCCAGCAGTCGCGGGGGGCAGAACACCGGGGAGCTGTTTTTT.

V gene TRBV5-4 combines with J gene TRBJ2-1, with 10 bases fitting TRBD2. The CDR3 is 15 residues long. Germline CDR1 and CDR2: SGHNT and YYREEE (reference sequence). V lost 4 bases and J lost 7; bases outside the gene matches: 8. CDR3 DNA sequence: TGTGCCAGCAGCGCTACTAGCGGGACGATGAATGAGCAGTTCTTC. It encodes CASSATSGTMNEQFF.

In DNA form, the CDR3 reads TGCGCCAGCAGCTTGGGAGGGGGTGAGGAAAAACTGTTTTTT. Amino acid sequence: CASSLGGGEEKLFF. The chain employs TRBV5-1 and TRBJ1-4; D may be TRBD1 (6 bases). This CDR3 contains 14 residues. Between the trimmed V and J ends, which lost 0 bases and 8 bases, there was a span of 11 bases. Germline CDR1 reads SGHRS; CDR2 reads YFSETQ.

This sequence joins TRBV5-4 and TRBJ2-5; 9 nucleotides line up with TRBD2. V trimming: 4 bases; J trimming: 2 bases; junction bases outside the gene matches: 6. The CDR3 totals 15 residues. Germline V CDR1 and CDR2: SGHNT, YYREEE (reference sequence). The CDR3 DNA follows: TGTGCCAGCAGCACGACTAGCGGTACGCAAGAGACCCAGTACTTC. This sequence encodes CASSTTSGTQETQYF.